What follows are 20 T cell receptor beta chains derived from one specimen sequenced in a study of OX40 agonist ivuxolimab in advanced cancers. TCRdb keeps only in-frame clones here, not all; method: immunoSEQ multiplex PCR. The sample contains about 24,000 clones, more than 75% of which appear only once. The sample consisted of CD4+ or CD8+ T cells sorted from blood, taken in a trial of the OX40 agonist ivuxolimab. These receptors were taken from an adult with an advanced solid tumor such as melanoma, head and neck, liver or kidney cancer.

The V and J genes are TRBV19 and TRBJ1-1; D is unresolved. This CDR3 is 11 amino acids long. Trimming pared 5 bases from V and 6 bases from J, leaving 7 bases between. Germline V CDR1 and CDR2: LNHDA, SQIVND (reference sequence). Here the CDR3 DNA reads TGTGCCAGTAGTTGGAGTTCTGAAGCTTTCTTT. Encoded protein: CASSWSSEAFF.

The V and J genes are TRBV13 and TRBJ2-7; D possibly uses TRBD1 or TRBD2 (6 bases each). The V and J ends lost 5 bases and 5 bases respectively, with 19 bases between them. CDR3 length equals 15 residues. Germline V gene data show CDR1 as PRHDT and CDR2 as FYEKMQ (reference sequence). The CDR3 loop reads CASSQGGGRVDEQYF. The CDR3 nucleotides read TGTGCCAGCAGCCAAGGTGGGGGGCGCGTTGACGAGCAGTACTTC.

The chain links TRBV29-1 to TRBJ1-2, with 7 positions matching TRBD1. The J segment lost 10 bases and the V segment lost 4 bases, leaving 6 bases of the junction unmatched. This CDR3 region has 11 residues. CDR1 is SQVTM and CDR2 is ANQGSEA in the germline V gene. This chain's CDR3 is CSVGQGGDYTF. CDR3 nucleotide sequence: TGCAGCGTTGGACAGGGTGGGGACTACACCTTC.

J is TRBJ1-2 and V is TRBV29-1; possible D gene TRBD1, 5 bases. V lost 5 bases and J 2 bases, leaving 9 bases between the germline ends. Germline CDR1 reads SQVTM; CDR2 reads ANQGSEA. The CDR3 is 12 residues long. The chain's CDR3 is CSVLSGNYGYTF. As DNA, the CDR3 is TGCAGCGTTTTGTCAGGGAACTATGGCTACACCTTC.

The rearrangement uses TRBV10-1 and TRBJ2-5; D is undetermined. The CDR3 sequence is 13 residues long. The germline CDR1 and CDR2 sequences are WNHNN and SYGVQD (reference sequence). Between the trimmed V and J ends, which lost 4 bases and 1 base, there was a span of 7 bases. This CDR3 is CASSVDTQETQYF. The CDR3 DNA sequence: TGCGCCAGCAGTGTCGACACCCAAGAGACCCAGTACTTC.

The V gene is TRBV18, the J gene TRBJ2-7, with a weak D call TRBD2 (7 bases). Between the trimmed V and J ends, which lost 3 bases and 7 bases, there was a span of 22 bases. The CDR3 covers 16 residues. Germline-derived CDR1 and CDR2 are KGHSH and LQKENI. The CDR3 DNA is TGTGCCAGCTCACCGGAGGGGGGGGGAGTTTTCGGAGAGCAGTACTTC. This codes for CASSPEGGGVFGEQYF.

The CDR3 protein is CASSKRGKSGAANTGELFF. The CDR3 DNA follows: TGTGCCAGCAGCAAAAGGGGGAAGAGTGGCGCCGCGAACACCGGGGAGCTGTTTTTT. The rearrangement uses TRBV21-1 and TRBJ2-2; the D call TRBD1 from the table was never checked on the DNA. TRBV21-1 is labeled a pseudogene. The CDR3 loop spans 19 amino acids.

CDR3 sequence: CASSPSGQNYGYTF. As DNA, the CDR3 is TGTGCCAGTAGTCCCTCCGGACAGAACTATGGCTACACCTTC. The rearrangement links TRBV19 to TRBJ1-2, with D possibly being TRBD1 (6 bases). Germline lookup yields CDR1 LNHDA and CDR2 SQIVND (reference sequence). This CDR3 is 14 amino acids long. V was cut by 5 bases and J by 2 bases, with 12 bases left in between.

The chain uses TRBV2 and TRBJ1-3; D gene unclear. V lost 7 bases and J 0 bases, leaving 10 bases between the germline ends. This CDR3 contains 14 residues. Germline V gene lookup returns CDR1 SNHLY and CDR2 FYNNEI. Here the CDR3 DNA reads TGTGCCAGCAAAGAGGAGTTCTCTGGAAACACCATATATTTT. Protein: CASKEEFSGNTIYF. Variable domain in full (rest from reference TRBV2 and TRBJ1-3): EPEVTQTPSHQVTQMGQEVILRCVPISNHLYFYWYRQILGQKVEFLVSFYNNEISEKSEIFDDQFSVERPDGSNFTLKIRSTKLEDSAMYFCASKEEFSGNTIYFGEGSWLTVV.

This chain uses TRBV18 with TRBJ2-3; D may be TRBD1 (5 bases). The V gene lost 7 bases and the J gene lost 0 bases, with 14 bases spanning the gap. This CDR3 contains 15 residues. CDR1 and CDR2 (germline): KGHSH, LQKENI. CDR3 bases: TGTGCCAGCTTGCGTGGGGCTACAAGCACAGATACGCAGTATTTT. It is translated as CASLRGATSTDTQYF. Filled out from reference TRBV18 and TRBJ2-3, the complete variable domain reads NAGVMQNPRHLVRRRGQEARLRCSPMKGHSHVYWYRQLPEEGLKFMVYLQKENIIDESGMPKERFSAEFPKEGPSILRIQQVVRGDSAAYFCASLRGATSTDTQYFGPGTRLTVL.

This sequence joins TRBV27 and TRBJ2-7, with 8 bases aligning to TRBD2. The V segment lost 8 bases and the J segment 5 bases; nucleotides outside the gene matches: 17. The length of the CDR3 is 16 residues. Germline V gene sequence: CDR1 MNHEY, CDR2 SMNVEV (reference sequence). This chain's CDR3 is CASSTYPSAGGHEQYF. CDR3 DNA: TGTGCCAGCTCAACTTATCCGTCGGCGGGAGGTCACGAGCAGTACTTC.

The chain recombines TRBV20-1 with TRBJ2-5; D is unclear. Germline CDR1 and CDR2: DFQATT and SNEGSKA (reference sequence). V lost 4 bases, J lost 9 bases, and 12 bases lay in between. This CDR3 has 11 residues. The CDR3 here is CSAKKSGSQYF. The CDR3 DNA reads as TGCAGTGCTAAAAAGAGTGGGTCCCAGTACTTC.

A single count supports this clone. The V call is TRBV5-1, the J call TRBJ2-7; 10 nucleotides agree with TRBD1. The CDR3 loop spans 16 amino acids. CDR1 is SGHRS, CDR2 YFSETQ, per germline. V gave up 4 bases and J gave up 9 bases; unmatched junction bases: 16. The chain's CDR3 is CASSEQPGQGTKGQYF. The DNA of the CDR3 is TGCGCCAGCAGCGAACAGCCGGGACAGGGGACGAAGGGGCAGTACTTC.

This chain joins TRBV30 and TRBJ1-4; the D is unclear. CDR1 GTSNPN and CDR2 SVGIG come from the germline V gene (reference sequence). The germline V and J ends were trimmed by 5 bases and 4 bases, with 5 bases remaining between them. This CDR3 has 11 residues. As DNA, the CDR3 is TGTGCCTGGCACTATAATGAAAAACTGTTTTTT. It translates to CAWHYNEKLFF.

The chain uses TRBV5-6 and TRBJ1-1; no firm D call. Per the germline V gene, CDR1 is SGHDT and CDR2 is YYEEEE. Trimming pared 0 bases from V and 6 bases from J, leaving 6 bases between. The CDR3 contains 12 residues. CDR3 loop: CASSLVRSEAFF. The DNA of the CDR3 is TGTGCCAGCAGCTTGGTCAGATCTGAAGCTTTCTTT.

This chain joins TRBV11-1 and TRBJ2-1; possible D gene TRBD2, 6 bases. This CDR3 region has 16 residues. Germline values: CDR1 SGHAT, CDR2 FQDESV (reference sequence). V lost 6 bases and J 6 bases, leaving 21 bases between the germline ends. The CDR3 is CASRSGVTVASNEQFF. CDR3 coding DNA: TGTGCCAGCAGGTCGGGGGTGACAGTTGCCTCCAATGAGCAGTTCTTC.

A single count supports this clone. The chain recombines TRBV28 with TRBJ2-1; tentatively, D is TRBD2 (5 bases). The CDR3 consists of 12 residues. Germline V CDR1 and CDR2: MDHEN, SYDVKM. With 6 bases removed from V and 4 bases from J, the gap between germline ends came to 7 bases. The chain's CDR3 is CASREEYNEQFF. The CDR3 DNA is TGTGCCAGCAGGGAGGAATACAATGAGCAGTTCTTC.

The V call is TRBV11-3, the J call TRBJ1-3; D is ambiguous. The CDR3 consists of 14 residues. CDR1 and CDR2 (germline): SGHNT, YENEEA. V lost 5 bases and J lost 0, with 8 bases in between. Here the CDR3 DNA reads TGTGCCAGCAGCCCAGACAACTCTGGAAACACCATATATTTT. This gives the protein CASSPDNSGNTIYF.

The chain is built from TRBV29-1 and TRBJ2-3; 11 bases map to TRBD2. The CDR3 has 14 amino acids. Germline loops: CDR1 SQVTM, CDR2 ANQGSEA. J lost 5 bases, V lost 4 bases, and 5 bases had no gene match. In DNA, the CDR3 is TGCAGCGTTGTACTAGCGGGGGAGGGAGATACGCAGTATTTT. This encodes CSVVLAGEGDTQYF.

The chain carries TRBV18 and TRBJ2-7, with 10 bases aligning to TRBD1. V gave up 0 bases and J gave up 1 base; unmatched junction bases: 0. The CDR3 spans 15 residues. Per the germline V gene, CDR1 is KGHSH and CDR2 is LQKENI. In DNA, the CDR3 is TGTGCCAGCTCACCACCGGGACAGGGGTCCTACGAGCAGTACTTC. Encoded protein: CASSPPGQGSYEQYF.